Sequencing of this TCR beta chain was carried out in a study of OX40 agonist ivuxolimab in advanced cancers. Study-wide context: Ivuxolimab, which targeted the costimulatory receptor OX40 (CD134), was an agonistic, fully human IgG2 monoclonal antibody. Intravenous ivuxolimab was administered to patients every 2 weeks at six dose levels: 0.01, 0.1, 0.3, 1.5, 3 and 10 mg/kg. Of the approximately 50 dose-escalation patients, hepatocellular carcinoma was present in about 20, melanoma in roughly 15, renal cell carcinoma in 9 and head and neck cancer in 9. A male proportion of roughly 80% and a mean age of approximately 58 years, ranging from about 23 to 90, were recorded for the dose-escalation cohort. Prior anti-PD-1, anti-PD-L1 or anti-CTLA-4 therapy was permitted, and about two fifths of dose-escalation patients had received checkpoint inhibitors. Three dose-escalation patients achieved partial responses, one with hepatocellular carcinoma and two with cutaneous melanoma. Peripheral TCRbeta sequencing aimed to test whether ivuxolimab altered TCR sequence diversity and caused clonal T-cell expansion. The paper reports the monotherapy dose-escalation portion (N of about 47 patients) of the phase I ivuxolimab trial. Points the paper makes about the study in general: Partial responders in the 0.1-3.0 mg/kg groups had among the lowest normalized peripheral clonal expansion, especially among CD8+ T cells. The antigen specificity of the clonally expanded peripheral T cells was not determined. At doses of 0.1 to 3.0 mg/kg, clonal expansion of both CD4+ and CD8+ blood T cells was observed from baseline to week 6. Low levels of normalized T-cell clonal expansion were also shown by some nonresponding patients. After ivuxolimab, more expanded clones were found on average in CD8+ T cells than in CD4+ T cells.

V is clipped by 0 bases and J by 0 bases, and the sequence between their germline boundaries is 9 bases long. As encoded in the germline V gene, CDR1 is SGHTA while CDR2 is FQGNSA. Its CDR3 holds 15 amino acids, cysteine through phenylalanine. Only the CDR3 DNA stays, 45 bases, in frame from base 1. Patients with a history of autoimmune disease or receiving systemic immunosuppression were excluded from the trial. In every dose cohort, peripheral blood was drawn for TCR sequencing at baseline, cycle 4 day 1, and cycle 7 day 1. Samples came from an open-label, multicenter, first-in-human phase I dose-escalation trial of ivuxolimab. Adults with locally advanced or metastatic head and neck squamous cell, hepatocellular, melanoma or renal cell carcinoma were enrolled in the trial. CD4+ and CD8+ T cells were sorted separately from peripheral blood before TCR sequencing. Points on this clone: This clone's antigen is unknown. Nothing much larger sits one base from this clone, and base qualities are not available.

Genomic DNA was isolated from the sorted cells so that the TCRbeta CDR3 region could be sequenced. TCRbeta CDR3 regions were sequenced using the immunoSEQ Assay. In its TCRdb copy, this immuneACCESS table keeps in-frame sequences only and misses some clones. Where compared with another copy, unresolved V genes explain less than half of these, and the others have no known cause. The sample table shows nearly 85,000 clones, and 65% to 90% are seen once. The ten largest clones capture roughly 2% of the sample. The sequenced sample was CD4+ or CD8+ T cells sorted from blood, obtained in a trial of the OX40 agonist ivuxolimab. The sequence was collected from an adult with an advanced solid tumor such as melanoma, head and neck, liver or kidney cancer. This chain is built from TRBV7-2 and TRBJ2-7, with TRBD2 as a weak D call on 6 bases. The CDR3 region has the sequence CASSLAGGSSYEQYF. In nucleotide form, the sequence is TGTGCCAGCAGCTTAGCTGGGGGGAGCTCCTACGAGCAGTACTTC.